This record concerns one T cell receptor beta chain sequence. What it binds is unknown. Germline V gene data show CDR1 as SEHNR and CDR2 as FQNEAQ (reference sequence). Trimming took 5 bases from V and 4 from J, leaving 12 bases between them. The CDR3 length is 14 residues. TCRdb fed the 5' RACE reads into MiXCR, producing one record per CDR3 protein. The sample holds 1.5 million to 2 million distinct CDR3 sequences, less than 35% seen once. The entry originates in a study of identical twins. Study conclusions and caveats: Out-of-frame alpha sequences shared between twins exhibited an excess of low generation probability.

The TCR comes from a newborn girl in good health. Sequenced material: cord blood. The V call is TRBV7-9, the J call TRBJ2-1; possibly TRBD2 for D (6 bases). CDR3 loop: CASSPGVGYNEQFF. Here the CDR3 DNA reads TGTGCCAGCAGCCCGGGAGTAGGGTACAATGAGCAGTTCTTC.